The 5 T cell receptor beta chains given below trace back to one sample, sequenced in a study of blood T cell repertoires in COVID-19. Measured with immunoSEQ multiplex PCR; TCRdb has only the in-frame clones, and not every one. The repertoire has about 210,000 clones, around 89% of them found once; the top ten carry around 4.8%. The source material was peripheral blood. The receptors come from a woman aged 40 to 49 with acute or convalescent COVID-19.

The J gene is TRBJ2-5, the V gene TRBV19; 12 bases are a match to TRBD2. This CDR3 spans 17 amino acids. V was clipped by 5 bases and J by 6 bases; unmatched bases: 13. In germline, CDR1 is LNHDA, CDR2 SQIVND (reference sequence). Here the CDR3 DNA reads TGTGCCAGTAGTCTCCCGACTAGCGGGAGCCGCCAGAAGACCCAGTACTTC. This translates into CASSLPTSGSRQKTQYF.

This clone was detected once. The chain is built from TRBV19 and TRBJ2-3; 14 positions match TRBD2. The trim removed 4 bases at V and 3 bases at J, leaving 6 bases unmatched. The germline CDR1 and CDR2 sequences are LNHDA and SQIVND (reference sequence). The CDR3 has 17 amino acids. CDR3 sequence reads: CASSTGTSGGGTDTQYF. CDR3 bases: TGTGCCAGTAGTACCGGGACTAGCGGGGGAGGTACAGATACGCAGTATTTT.

About this clone: Other DNA sequences in the sample encode the same CDR3. The V and J genes are TRBV9 and TRBJ1-4, with TRBD1 identical over 7 bases. Germline V CDR1 and CDR2: SGDLS, YYNGEE. CDR3 length: 14 amino acids. V was pared by 0 bases and J by 6 bases, with 2 bases of the junction left unmatched. The CDR3, as DNA: TGTGCCAGCAGCGTAGGACAGGGTGATGAAAAACTGTTTTTT. Encoded protein: CASSVGQGDEKLFF.

The chain joins TRBV6-5 to TRBJ1-1; D is ambiguous. The V end lost 0 bases, the J end lost 1 base, and 12 bases lay between the germline ends. CDR3 size: 16 residues. CDR1 and CDR2 from the germline V gene are MNHEY and SVGAGI. As DNA, the CDR3 is TGTGCCAGCAGTTACTCGATCGGGTCCCCGAACACTGAAGCTTTCTTT. Amino acids: CASSYSIGSPNTEAFF.

This chain connects TRBV18 to TRBJ1-1, with 8 bases that match TRBD1. Germline V gene lookup returns CDR1 KGHSH and CDR2 LQKENI. This CDR3 comprises 16 residues. V dropped 3 bases and J dropped 2; count of bases not matched to a gene: 8. In DNA form, the CDR3 reads TGTGCCAGCTCACCCATAGACAGGGGAGGTAACACTGAAGCTTTCTTT. This encodes CASSPIDRGGNTEAFF.